Shown below are 15 T cell receptor beta chains from a single sample sequenced in a study of T cells after yellow fever vaccination. TCRdb called the 5' RACE reads again in MiXCR, with one record for every CDR3 protein. The sample holds about 260,000 distinct CDR3 sequences; approximately 5.2% are singletons and the top ten take less than 3.5%. The sequencing here drew on CD4+ T cells sorted from PBMCs, taken on the day of the yellow fever booster vaccination. Receptor source: a man younger than 35 who received the YFV17D yellow fever vaccine.

This clonotype has just a few counts. Here the CDR3 DNA reads TGCAGTGCTAGGGCGGACTTCACAGATACGCAGTATTTT. Its protein is CSARADFTDTQYF. The rearrangement links TRBV20-1 to TRBJ2-3; a possible D gene is TRBD2 (5 bases). The CDR3 is 13 amino acids. Per germline, CDR1 DFQATT and CDR2 SNEGSKA (reference sequence). The germline V and J ends were trimmed by 3 bases and 2 bases, with 9 bases remaining between them.

This sequence joins TRBV18 and TRBJ1-6; 7 nucleotides agree with TRBD1. V shed 3 bases and J 5 bases; nucleotides not matched to a gene: 4. The CDR3 runs 15 residues. The V gene's germline CDR1 is KGHSH and CDR2 LQKENI. CDR3 residues: CASSPPGQNNSPLHF. CDR3 nucleotides: TGTGCCAGCTCACCTCCGGGACAGAATAATTCACCCCTCCACTTT.

The CDR3 sequence is CASSSLAGEAEAFF. CDR3 nucleotide sequence: TGCGCCAGCAGCTCCCTCGCGGGAGAGGCTGAAGCTTTCTTT. This chain links TRBV5-1 with TRBJ1-1; no firm D call. The length of the CDR3 is 14 residues. The V end was cut by 3 bases, the J end by 6 bases, with 15 bases between. The germline V gene encodes CDR1 SGHRS and CDR2 YFSETQ.

Ten or more counts support this clonotype. The chain joins TRBV20-1 to TRBJ1-5, with D perhaps TRBD1 (5 bases). The germline CDR1 and CDR2 sequences are DFQATT and SNEGSKA (reference sequence). The CDR3 loop spans 14 amino acids. V lost 7 bases and J 10 bases, leaving 23 bases between the germline ends. The CDR3 DNA is TGCAGTGTTACCCACGAGGGGTGGGTAGGCCCCCAGCATTTT. Its protein product is CSVTHEGWVGPQHF.

This clonotype was observed many times. DNA for the CDR3: TGCGCCAGCAGCCAAGGTCCGGAGGGGGCTTATGGGGCCAACGTCCTGACTTTC. This encodes CASSQGPEGAYGANVLTF. This rearrangement joins TRBV4-3 to TRBJ2-6; TRBD1 might be the D (7 bases). The V end lost 1 base, the J end lost 3 bases, and 16 bases lay between the germline ends. Germline CDR1 is LGHNA and CDR2 is YSLEER. This CDR3 region has 18 residues.

This chain uses TRBV4-2 with TRBJ2-2, with D uncertain. This CDR3 comprises 16 residues. The V gene's germline CDR1 is LGHNA and CDR2 YNFKEQ. V shed 4 bases and J shed 3 bases, with 15 bases lying between them. CDR3 nucleotide sequence: TGTGCCAGCAGCCGAGACAACAGACTGGACACCGGGGAGCTGTTTTTT. It is translated as CASSRDNRLDTGELFF.

The V gene is TRBV7-9, the J gene TRBJ2-1; 9 bases map to TRBD1. Losses at the gene ends were 5 bases for V and 3 bases for J; bases not matched to a gene: 11. The CDR3 consists of 17 residues. The germline V gene has CDR1 SEHNR and CDR2 FQNEAQ (reference sequence). DNA for the CDR3: TGTGCCAGCAGCCTAATGGAGGGACAGGGACTCTACAATGAGCAGTTCTTC. Residues: CASSLMEGQGLYNEQFF.

This chain links TRBV2 with TRBJ2-7, with D possibly TRBD2 on 6 matching bases. The V end was cut by 2 bases, the J end by 3 bases, with 8 bases between. The CDR3 extends over 13 amino acids. Germline V lookup: CDR1 SNHLY, CDR2 FYNNEI. In nucleotides, the CDR3 is TGTGCCAGCAGTGAATACGGGGGCTACGAGCAGTACTTC. Translating it yields CASSEYGGYEQYF.

This clonotype was recorded many times. The CDR3 sequence is CASSQGGLAFTDTQYF. For the CDR3, the DNA is TGCGCCAGCAGCCAAGGGGGGTTGGCATTCACAGATACGCAGTATTTT. V gene TRBV4-3 combines with J gene TRBJ2-3; either TRBD1 or TRBD2 may fit D (5 bases each). V was clipped by 1 base and J by 2 bases, with 13 bases between them. CDR1 is LGHNA and CDR2 is YSLEER in the germline V gene. The CDR3 loop spans 16 amino acids.

The chain recombines TRBV6-6 with TRBJ2-7; tentatively, D is TRBD1 (6 bases). In germline, CDR1 is MNHNY, CDR2 SVGAGI (reference sequence). This CDR3 contains 14 residues. V was pared by 8 bases and J by 4 bases, with 18 bases between. The CDR3 nucleotides read TGTGCCAGCCGCCGACAGGCGCTCTTTTACGAGCAGTACTTC. It yields the protein CASRRQALFYEQYF.

This clonotype was found a few times. This chain uses TRBV6-5 with TRBJ2-1; 8 bases are a match to TRBD2. Trimming at V came to 3 bases and at J to 0 bases, leaving 1 base not matched to a gene. The length of the CDR3 is 15 residues. Germline V gene data show CDR1 as MNHEY and CDR2 as SVGAGI. CDR3 DNA sequence: TGTGCCAGCAGTTATACTAGCGGCTCCTACAATGAGCAGTTCTTC. Protein product: CASSYTSGSYNEQFF.

This clonotype was counted many times. The J gene is TRBJ2-5, the V gene TRBV20-1; D possibly corresponds to TRBD2 (5 bases). The germline V gene has CDR1 DFQATT and CDR2 SNEGSKA (reference sequence). The V and J ends lost 6 bases and 4 bases respectively, with 15 bases between them. The CDR3 is made up of 13 amino acids. The CDR3 DNA follows: TGCAGTGCGCCCGAGGGTGTGGGAGAGACCCAGTACTTC. Its translation is CSAPEGVGETQYF.

The chain couples TRBV30 to TRBJ2-3; 8 nucleotides match TRBD2. This CDR3 spans 15 amino acids. The junction had 8 bases not matched to a gene; V was cut back by 3 bases and J by 3 bases. Germline-derived CDR1 and CDR2 are GTSNPN and SVGIG (reference sequence). The CDR3 DNA reads as TGTGCCTGGAGGGGGCCTAGCGGGTGGACAGATACGCAGTATTTT. Its protein is CAWRGPSGWTDTQYF.

This clonotype has at least ten counts. CDR3 sequence: CSASKDREWDTEAFF. DNA for the CDR3: TGCAGTGCTAGCAAAGACAGGGAATGGGACACTGAAGCTTTCTTT. J is TRBJ1-1 and V is TRBV20-1; 7 bases are shared with TRBD1. CDR1 is DFQATT, CDR2 SNEGSKA, per germline (reference sequence). V trimming: 3 bases; J trimming: 3 bases; junction bases outside the gene matches: 10. The CDR3 covers 15 residues.

In this sample, this clonotype turned up many times. V is TRBV10-3 and J is TRBJ1-3; TRBD1 aligns across 7 bases. This CDR3 has 16 amino acids. Germline-derived CDR1 and CDR2 are ENHRY and SYGVKD. Trimming removed 10 bases from V and 0 bases from J; junction bases left unmatched: 12. DNA of the CDR3: TGTGCCACCCAAACTTGGACAGGTCTCTCTGGAAACACCATATATTTT. Its protein product is CATQTWTGLSGNTIYF.